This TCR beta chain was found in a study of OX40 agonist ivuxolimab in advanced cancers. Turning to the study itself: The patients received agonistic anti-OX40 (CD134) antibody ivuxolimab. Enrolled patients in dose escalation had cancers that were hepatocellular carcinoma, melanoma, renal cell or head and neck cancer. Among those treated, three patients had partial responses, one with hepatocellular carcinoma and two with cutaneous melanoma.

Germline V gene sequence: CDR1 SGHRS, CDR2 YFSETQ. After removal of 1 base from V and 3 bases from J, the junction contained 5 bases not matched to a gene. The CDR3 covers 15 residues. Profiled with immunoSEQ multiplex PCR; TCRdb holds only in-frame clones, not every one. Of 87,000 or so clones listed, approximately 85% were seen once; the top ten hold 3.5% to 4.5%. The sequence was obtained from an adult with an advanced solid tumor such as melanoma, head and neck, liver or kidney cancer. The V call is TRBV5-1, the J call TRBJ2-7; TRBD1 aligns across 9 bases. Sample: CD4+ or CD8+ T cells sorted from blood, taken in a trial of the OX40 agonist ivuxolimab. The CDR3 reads CASSLTQGAHYEQYF. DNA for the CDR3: TGCGCCAGCAGCTTGACACAGGGGGCGCACTACGAGCAGTACTTC.